This T cell receptor beta chain was documented in a study of blood T cell repertoires in COVID-19. Sequenced by immunoSEQ multiplex PCR; TCRdb stores in-frame clones only, minus some. The data show 200,000 to 250,000 clones, around 83% seen once. The specimen sequenced was peripheral blood. The clonotype was recovered from a woman between 45 and 60 years old with acute or convalescent COVID-19.

DNA for the CDR3: TGTGCCAGCAGCTTAAACGAGGGAGCAACTAATGAAAAACTGTTTTTT. It specifies CASSLNEGATNEKLFF. The V call is TRBV7-9, the J call TRBJ1-4; D gene uncertain. Per germline, CDR1 SEHNR and CDR2 FQNEAQ (reference sequence). V shed 2 bases and J shed 0 bases, with 10 bases lying between them. The CDR3 consists of 16 residues. The variable domain in full, with the rest retrieved from reference TRBV7-9 and TRBJ1-4, is DTGVSQNPRHKITKRGQNVTFRCDPISEHNRLYWYRQTLGQGPEFLTYFQNEAQLEKSRLLSDRFSAERPKGSFSTLEIQRTEQGDSAMYLCASSLNEGATNEKLFFGSGTQLSVL.